This entry lists 30 T cell receptor beta chains sequenced from one sample in a study of cytomegalovirus exposure and HLA in healthy donors. This PCR relied on a set of 60 Vbeta primers and 13 Jbeta primers. Sequenced by immunoSEQ multiplex PCR; TCRdb stores in-frame clones only, minus some. The data show 100,000 to 150,000 clones, around two thirds seen once. Sequencing was carried out using PBMCs. All receptors derive from a man aged 55 to 70 in good health and CMV-seropositive.

The chain carries TRBV27 and TRBJ2-7; D gene unclear. V was shortened by 4 bases and J by 3 bases, with 7 bases between the two germline ends. Germline V CDR1 and CDR2: MNHEY, SMNVEV (reference sequence). The CDR3 is made up of 12 amino acids. DNA of the CDR3: TGTGCCAGCAGTTCTTCTTTCTACGAGCAGTACTTC. The encoded protein is CASSSSFYEQYF.

This chain joins TRBV7-6 and TRBJ2-2; weak D call: TRBD2 (6 bases). Germline CDR1 SGHVS, CDR2 FNYEAQ. V shed 5 bases and J shed 6 bases, with 16 bases lying between them. The CDR3 extends over 15 amino acids. CDR3 in DNA: TGTGCCAGCAGCGGGGACTTTGCAGGAGCCGGGGAGCTGTTTTTT. Protein product: CASSGDFAGAGELFF.

This chain joins TRBV6-1 and TRBJ1-1; 9 bases map to TRBD1. CDR3 length: 15 residues. J gave up 4 bases and V 5 bases, and 8 bases lay outside the gene matches. Germline V gives CDR1 MNHNS, CDR2 SASEGT. The CDR3 coding sequence is TGTGCCAGCAGTAACAGGGGGCTATCATCCACTGAAGCTTTCTTT. It codes for CASSNRGLSSTEAFF.

V gene TRBV5-8 combines with J gene TRBJ1-5; D gene ambiguous. Germline V gives CDR1 SGHTS, CDR2 YDEGEE. The germline V and J ends were trimmed by 6 bases and 2 bases, with 12 bases remaining between them. The CDR3 is 14 amino acids. The CDR3 reads CASIREVRNQPQHF. Written as DNA, the CDR3 is TGTGCCAGCATCAGAGAGGTGCGCAATCAGCCCCAGCATTTT.

The rearrangement uses TRBV30 and TRBJ1-5; D unclear. The CDR3 length is 15 residues. CDR1 is GTSNPN, CDR2 SVGIG, per germline (reference sequence). Trimming cost V 1 base and J 0 bases, with 10 bases left between them. The CDR3 is CAWSGGDYSNQPQHF. The CDR3 DNA reads as TGTGCCTGGAGTGGGGGAGACTATAGCAATCAGCCCCAGCATTTT.

V is TRBV6-6 and J is TRBJ2-2, with D possibly being TRBD2 (6 bases). CDR3 length equals 16 residues. CDR1 and CDR2 from the germline V gene are MNHNY and SVGAGI (reference sequence). Trimming removed 0 bases from V and 0 bases from J, with 8 bases in between. Here the CDR3 reads CASSYSGLSNTGELFF. For the CDR3, the DNA is TGTGCCAGCAGTTACTCGGGACTTTCGAACACCGGGGAGCTGTTTTTT.

The chain links TRBV28 to TRBJ1-2; 7 bases are a match to TRBD1. Germline V gene lookup returns CDR1 MDHEN and CDR2 SYDVKM. Trimming took 3 bases from V and 2 from J; bases not matched to a gene: 3. The CDR3 is 14 amino acids. CDR3 DNA sequence: TGTGCCAGCAGTTTGTTGACAGGGAACTATGGCTACACCTTC. It encodes CASSLLTGNYGYTF.

This rearrangement joins TRBV4-1 to TRBJ2-5; 9 bases are shared with TRBD2. This CDR3 is 17 amino acids long. With 0 bases clipped from V and 4 bases from J, the junction kept 9 bases outside the gene matches. Germline loops: CDR1 MGHRA, CDR2 YSYEKL. The CDR3 region has the DNA TGCGCCAGCAGCCAAGAGGGTGGGCTAGCGGGGAGAGAGACCCAGTACTTC. It encodes CASSQEGGLAGRETQYF.

This clone has only one observation. J is TRBJ2-7 and V is TRBV5-4; 9 bases are a match to TRBD1. The CDR3 is 15 amino acids. The germline gives CDR1 SGHNT, CDR2 YYREEE (reference sequence). With 4 bases clipped from V and 2 bases from J, the junction kept 7 bases outside the gene matches. CDR3: CASSDPDRGAYEQYF. CDR3 bases: TGTGCCAGCAGCGACCCCGACAGGGGGGCCTACGAGCAGTACTTC.

V usage is TRBV30 and J usage is TRBJ1-5; TRBD1 is a possible D gene (5 bases). Deletions cut 4 bases from V and 7 bases from J, with 11 bases between. The length of the CDR3 is 12 residues. The germline V gene encodes CDR1 GTSNPN and CDR2 SVGIG (reference sequence). The CDR3 DNA reads TGTGCCTGGACCTCGGGGGGGCAGCCCCAGCATTTT. Amino acids: CAWTSGGQPQHF.

The CDR3 nucleotides read TGTGCCAGCGGTGTCGGGGGGAGTAGTAATAATTCACCCCTCCACTTT. This gives the protein CASGVGGSSNNSPLHF. The J gene is TRBJ1-6, the V gene TRBV2; D might be TRBD1 (5 bases). V was clipped by 8 bases and J by 5 bases, with 19 bases between them. The CDR3 extends over 16 amino acids. Germline values: CDR1 SNHLY, CDR2 FYNNEI.

This clone was seen a single time. The chain couples TRBV28 to TRBJ1-2; D is perhaps TRBD1 (6 bases). Trimming took off 7 bases at V and 8 bases at J, with 20 bases between the two ends. The germline gives CDR1 MDHEN, CDR2 SYDVKM. This CDR3 contains 14 residues. CDR3 nucleotide sequence: TGTGCCAGCAACGAAGCGAGGGGGGGTAGAGGCTACACCTTC. It encodes CASNEARGGRGYTF.

The chain links TRBV5-1 to TRBJ2-5; 11 positions match TRBD2. Germline V gene sequence: CDR1 SGHRS, CDR2 YFSETQ. V trimming: 4 bases; J trimming: 3 bases; junction bases outside the gene matches: 8. This CDR3 comprises 16 residues. The CDR3 is CASSPGLADIKETQYF. CDR3 nucleotide sequence: TGCGCCAGCAGCCCGGGACTAGCGGACATAAAAGAGACCCAGTACTTC. Full variable domain (remainder filled in from reference TRBV5-1 and TRBJ2-5): KAGVTQTPRYLIKTRGQQVTLSCSPISGHRSVSWYQQTPGQGLQFLFEYFSETQRNKGNFPGRFSGRQFSNSRSEMNVSTLELGDSALYLCASSPGLADIKETQYFGPGTRLLVL.

The rearrangement uses TRBV5-4 and TRBJ2-5; possible D gene TRBD1, 6 bases. V lost 3 bases to trimming and J lost 1 base, with 16 bases between them. CDR1 is SGHNT, CDR2 YYREEE, per germline (reference sequence). The length of the CDR3 is 16 residues. CDR3 in amino acids: CASSSPRRDIQETQYF. CDR3 coding DNA: TGTGCCAGCAGCTCTCCTAGAAGGGACATCCAAGAGACCCAGTACTTC.

This clone was observed a few times. The chain has TRBV5-4 and TRBJ2-1, with TRBD2 matching over 12 bases. This CDR3 comprises 15 residues. The V gene's germline CDR1 is SGHNT and CDR2 YYREEE (reference sequence). V shed 4 bases and J 5 bases; nucleotides not matched to a gene: 4. CDR3 residues: CASSLRLAGDNEQFF. DNA of the CDR3: TGTGCCAGCAGCCTGAGACTAGCGGGGGACAATGAGCAGTTCTTC.

In DNA, the CDR3 is TGTGCCAGCAGTGAAGGCGGAAGTAGGAGCTCCTATAATTCACCCCTCCACTTT. This gives the protein CASSEGGSRSSYNSPLHF. This chain uses TRBV6-1 with TRBJ1-6, with no clear D. Per germline, CDR1 MNHNS and CDR2 SASEGT. CDR3 size: 18 residues. The ends were cut back, 1 base at V and 0 bases at J, with 13 bases in the middle.

The count of this clone is one. CDR3 sequence reads: CASRRTGGHTGELFF. CDR3 sequence (DNA): TGTGCCAGCAGACGGACAGGGGGCCACACCGGGGAGCTGTTTTTT. The chain carries TRBV6-4 and TRBJ2-2; 11 nucleotides agree with TRBD1. Germline CDR1 reads MRHNA; CDR2 reads SNTAGT. The CDR3 has 15 amino acids. J lost 3 bases, V lost 6 bases, and 3 bases had no gene match.

This chain links TRBV30 with TRBJ1-2; D not certain. V was pared by 0 bases and J by 8 bases, with 13 bases between. The CDR3 is 13 amino acids. The V gene's germline CDR1 is GTSNPN and CDR2 SVGIG (reference sequence). The CDR3 here is CAWSVLGTGGYTF. The DNA for the CDR3 is TGTGCCTGGAGTGTACTTGGTACGGGAGGCTACACCTTC.

Worth noting for this clone: Other nucleotide sequences from this sample produce the same CDR3. The chain employs TRBV7-2 and TRBJ1-1, with TRBD1 matching over 7 bases. CDR1 is SGHTA and CDR2 is FQGNSA in the germline V gene. The V segment lost 5 bases and the J segment 4 bases; nucleotides outside the gene matches: 4. CDR3 length: 13 residues. The DNA of the CDR3 is TGTGCCAGCAGCCGCCCAGGGGGCACTGAAGCTTTCTTT. Its translation: CASSRPGGTEAFF.

The chain links TRBV19 to TRBJ2-7, with a possible D match to TRBD1 (6 bases). The V gene lost 1 base and the J gene lost 2 bases, with 12 bases spanning the gap. Germline CDR1 and CDR2: LNHDA and SQIVND (reference sequence). This CDR3 is built from 15 residues. The DNA of the CDR3 is TGTGCCAGTAGTATAGCCTCGACAGGAACCTACGAGCAGTACTTC. This encodes CASSIASTGTYEQYF.

The table lists this clone with a count of one. This chain connects TRBV5-1 to TRBJ1-2; D perhaps matches TRBD1 (5 bases). The germline CDR1 and CDR2 sequences are SGHRS and YFSETQ. V was shortened by 4 bases and J by 5 bases, with 12 bases between the two germline ends. This CDR3 region has 13 residues. In DNA, the CDR3 is TGCGCCAGCAGCGACGACAGTCTTTATGGCTACACCTTC. Its translation is CASSDDSLYGYTF.

The chain employs TRBV5-1 and TRBJ1-2; 7 bases line up with TRBD1. This CDR3 is built from 15 residues. V shed 2 bases and J 4 bases; nucleotides not matched to a gene: 8. Germline CDR1 SGHRS, CDR2 YFSETQ. CDR3 DNA sequence: TGCGCCAGCAGCTTCGCCGGACAGGTCCGCTATGGCTACACCTTC. Encoded protein: CASSFAGQVRYGYTF. Full variable domain (remainder filled in from reference TRBV5-1 and TRBJ1-2): KAGVTQTPRYLIKTRGQQVTLSCSPISGHRSVSWYQQTPGQGLQFLFEYFSETQRNKGNFPGRFSGRQFSNSRSEMNVSTLELGDSALYLCASSFAGQVRYGYTFGSGTRLTVV.

The V gene is TRBV7-6, the J gene TRBJ1-3; D call uncertain. Looked up from germline, CDR1 is SGHVS and CDR2 is FNYEAQ. The CDR3 loop spans 15 amino acids. Trimming pared 2 bases from V and 3 bases from J, leaving 11 bases between. The CDR3 protein is CASSLSGSYGNTIYF. CDR3 sequence (DNA): TGTGCCAGCAGCTTATCAGGAAGCTATGGAAACACCATATATTTT. Drawing the rest from reference TRBV7-6 and TRBJ1-3, the complete variable domain is GAGVSQSPRYKVTKRGQDVALRCDPISGHVSLYWYRQALGQGPEFLTYFNYEAQQDKSGLPNDRFSAERPEGSISTLTIQRTEQRDSAMYRCASSLSGSYGNTIYFGEGSWLTVV.

The chain uses TRBV6-5 and TRBJ2-3; 10 bases are shared with TRBD2. The CDR3 spans 15 residues. Trimming took 4 bases from V and 3 from J; bases not matched to a gene: 4. Germline V gives CDR1 MNHEY, CDR2 SVGAGI. The CDR3 is CASSFLAGVTDTQYF. CDR3 coding DNA: TGTGCCAGCAGTTTCCTAGCGGGGGTAACAGATACGCAGTATTTT.

The V call is TRBV5-4, the J call TRBJ2-5, with D uncertain. The DNA end is a closer match to TRBJ2-7, so the J assignment may be wrong. The CDR3 runs to 16 residues. The V gene's germline CDR1 is SGHNT and CDR2 YYREEE (reference sequence). CDR3 in amino acids: CASSLVSTKSSYEQYF. The CDR3 bases are TGTGCCAGCAGCTTGGTTAGCACGAAAAGCTCCTACGAGCAGTACTTC.

The chain combines TRBV19 with TRBJ2-5; 9 nucleotides align to TRBD2. Trimming at V came to 6 bases and at J to 3 bases, leaving 11 bases not matched to a gene. CDR3 size: 16 residues. The germline V gene has CDR1 LNHDA and CDR2 SQIVND (reference sequence). The CDR3 loop reads CASSNRAGGQKETQYF. In nucleotides, the CDR3 is TGTGCCAGTAGCAATAGAGCGGGGGGACAAAAAGAGACCCAGTACTTC.

The genes are TRBV5-1 and TRBJ1-1; D may be TRBD1 (6 bases). Germline CDR1 and CDR2: SGHRS and YFSETQ. Trimming left V 0 bases short and J 0 bases short, with 12 bases between. The CDR3 length is 16 residues. The CDR3 reads CASSLGLGQMNTEAFF. The CDR3 region has the DNA TGCGCCAGCAGCTTGGGTCTGGGACAAATGAACACTGAAGCTTTCTTT. The full variable domain, completed using reference TRBV5-1 and TRBJ1-1, is KAGVTQTPRYLIKTRGQQVTLSCSPISGHRSVSWYQQTPGQGLQFLFEYFSETQRNKGNFPGRFSGRQFSNSRSEMNVSTLELGDSALYLCASSLGLGQMNTEAFFGQGTRLTVV.

The rearrangement links TRBV4-1 to TRBJ2-5; D is uncertain. The J call may be incorrect, as the DNA end agrees better with TRBJ2-7. This CDR3 contains 15 residues. The germline V gene encodes CDR1 MGHRA and CDR2 YSYEKL. The CDR3 sequence: CASSQGATASYEQYF. The CDR3 DNA reads TGCGCCAGCAGCCAAGGGGCCACTGCATCGTACGAGCAGTACTTC.

J is TRBJ1-2 and V is TRBV11-2, with 7 bases that match TRBD1. Trimming took 4 bases from V and 2 from J; bases not matched to a gene: 16. The CDR3 is made up of 18 amino acids. The germline CDR1 and CDR2 sequences are SGHAT and FQNNGV. In DNA, the CDR3 is TGTGCCAGCAGCTCGAGTTGGGACAGTTTCGGGCGGAACTATGGCTACACCTTC. The encoded protein is CASSSSWDSFGRNYGYTF. The whole variable domain, remainder taken from reference TRBV11-2 and TRBJ1-2, is EAGVAQSPRYKIIEKRQSVAFWCNPISGHATLYWYQQILGQGPKLLIQFQNNGVVDDSQLPKDRFSAERLKGVDSTLKIQPAKLEDSAVYLCASSSSWDSFGRNYGYTFGSGTRLTVV.

Note on this clone: Compared with germline, one end of the junction differs, possibly owing to a read error. The chain employs TRBV5-6 and TRBJ2-7; TRBD1 might be the D (6 bases). Germline V gene data show CDR1 as SGHDT and CDR2 as YYEEEE. There are 15 residues in the CDR3. CDR3: CASSLGLGAGYEQHF. CDR3 coding DNA: TGTGCCAGCAGCTTGGGTTTGGGGGCGGGCTACGAGCAGCACTTC. Using reference TRBV5-6 and TRBJ2-7 for the parts outside the CDR3, the full variable domain is DAGVTQSPTHLIKTRGQQVTLRCSPKSGHDTVSWYQQALGQGPQFIFQYYEEEERQRGNFPDRFSGHQFPNYSSELNVNALLLGDSALYLCASSLGLGAGYEQHFGPGTRLTVT.